This TCR delta chain emerged from a study of gamma-delta T cells after stem cell transplantation. This clone was observed a handful of times. For this DNA, TCRdb reports the protein of a much larger clone, which diverges at residue 5, most likely from a read error; the protein presented here is translated directly from the DNA. TCRdb used CATT to re-call clones from the RT-PCR reads. The table has about 250 delta-chain clones, around 4.8% seen once. CDR3 size: 13 residues. V was pared by 4 bases and J by 0 bases, with 8 bases between. Germline V gives CDR1 GEAIGNYY, CDR2 EKD. The receptor was derived from a human donor. It is not recorded whose cells these are; they may come from a transplant donor. The rearrangement links TRDV2 to TRDJ1; D is unresolved. Sequencing was performed on gamma-delta T cells. CDR3 DNA: TGTGCCTGTGATACTGTGAACACCGATAAACTCATCTTT. It is translated as CACDTVNTDKLIF.